The rows below give T cell receptor beta chains drawn from one sample of a study of T cells after yellow fever vaccination. TCRdb reanalysed the 5' RACE reads using MiXCR and keeps one entry per CDR3 protein. The table records approximately 510,000 distinct CDR3 sequences, 21% of them present only once. The specimen was PBMCs, collected roughly 20 days after the first yellow fever vaccination. The receptors come from a man younger than 35 who received the YFV17D yellow fever vaccine. Each CDR3 is given with its conserved first and last residue. Fields, in order: D gene, J gene, clone size, V gene, CDR3 protein, CDR3 DNA. A D gene is named only where the DNA matches it firmly. A clone size is listed for some rows: how often the clone was seen (once, few, many), or a class if it is expanded.

- TRBJ2-2 few TRBV4-3 CASSQEVKRLNTGELFF TGCGCCAGCAGCCAAGAGGTCAAAAGACTAAACACCGGGGAGCTGTTTTTT
- TRBJ2-1 - TRBV7-9 CASSFAADEQFF TGTGCCAGCAGCTTCGCGGCAGATGAGCAGTTCTTC
- TRBJ2-5 few TRBV19 CASSITTGPQETQYF TGTGCCAGTAGTATAACTACAGGACCCCAAGAGACCCAGTACTTC
- TRBJ1-5 - TRBV7-6 CASSSQENQPQHF TGTGCCAGCAGCTCACAAGAAAATCAGCCCCAGCATTTT
- TRBJ2-7 - TRBV6-5 CASSYRRGAPYEQYF TGTGCCAGCAGTTACCGCAGGGGAGCACCCTACGAGCAGTACTTC
- TRBJ1-1 - TRBV29-1 CSVEKLMNTEAFF TGCAGCGTTGAAAAACTTATGAACACTGAAGCTTTCTTT
- TRBJ2-3 few TRBV4-1 CASSQDGHTQYF TGCGCCAGCAGCCAAGATGGGCATACGCAGTATTTT
- TRBJ1-5 few TRBV20-1 CSGSGDGNQPQHF TGCAGTGGAAGCGGGGACGGCAATCAGCCCCAGCATTTT
TRBD1 TRBJ1-2 - TRBV5-1 CASRHDRVGYGYTF TGCGCCAGCAGGCATGACAGGGTCGGTTATGGCTACACCTTC
- TRBJ1-5 - TRBV12-3/TRBV12-4 CASRQGPEPQHF TGTGCCAGCCGGCAGGGGCCGGAGCCCCAGCATTTT
TRBD1 TRBJ2-3 - TRBV7-3 CASSLTQGGTDTQYF TGTGCCAGCAGCTTAACTCAGGGGGGCACAGATACGCAGTATTTT